These T cell receptor beta chains were read from a single sample in a study of blood T cells in healthy people across ages. In TCRdb, the 5' RACE reads were re-called with MiXCR into one record per CDR3 protein. The table includes over 600,000 distinct CDR3 sequences, roughly 20% detected once. The material sequenced was blood. All receptors derive from a man between 65 and 80 years old in good health. CDR3s include the opening cysteine and the closing phenylalanine or tryptophan. Fields, in order: clone size, J gene, D gene, V gene, CDR3 protein, CDR3 DNA. D genes are given only for firm matches. Rows give clone size only sometimes, using once, few, many, or a class for an expanded clone.

clone_size: few
j_call: TRBJ1-4
d_call: NA
v_call: TRBV4-1
cdr3_aa: CASSQAGSANEKLFF
cdr3_nt: TGCGCCAGCAGCCAAGCAGGGTCAGCTAATGAAAAACTGTTTTTT

clone_size: NA
j_call: TRBJ2-4
d_call: NA
v_call: TRBV10-3
cdr3_aa: CAISVWAKNIQYF
cdr3_nt: TGTGCCATCAGTGTATGGGCCAAAAACATTCAGTACTTC

clone_size: NA
j_call: TRBJ2-5
d_call: TRBD2
v_call: TRBV20-1
cdr3_aa: CSARDGSGGGQTQYF
cdr3_nt: TGCAGTGCTAGAGATGGGTCGGGAGGCGGGCAGACCCAGTACTTC

clone_size: few
j_call: TRBJ1-1
d_call: NA
v_call: TRBV20-1
cdr3_aa: CSARIGGENTEAFF
cdr3_nt: TGCAGTGCTAGAATCGGAGGGGAGAACACTGAAGCTTTCTTT

clone_size: few
j_call: TRBJ1-1
d_call: NA
v_call: TRBV12-3/TRBV12-4
cdr3_aa: CASSLQESTEAFF
cdr3_nt: TGTGCCAGCAGTTTACAGGAATCCACTGAAGCTTTCTTT

clone_size: many
j_call: TRBJ2-7
d_call: TRBD2
v_call: TRBV5-1
cdr3_aa: CASSLVASGSYEQYF
cdr3_nt: TGTGCCAGCAGTTTAGTGGCTAGCGGATCCTACGAGCAGTACTTC

clone_size: NA
j_call: TRBJ2-7
d_call: NA
v_call: TRBV20-1
cdr3_aa: CSAFGTHSYEQYF
cdr3_nt: TGCAGTGCTTTCGGGACTCACTCCTACGAGCAGTACTTC

clone_size: few
j_call: TRBJ1-6
d_call: NA
v_call: TRBV18
cdr3_aa: CASSQGVVNSPLHF
cdr3_nt: TGTGCCAGCTCACAAGGGGTAGTTAATTCACCCCTCCACTTT

clone_size: NA
j_call: TRBJ1-1
d_call: NA
v_call: TRBV6-6
cdr3_aa: CASSYWTANTEAFF
cdr3_nt: TGTGCCAGCAGTTATTGGACAGCGAACACTGAAGCTTTCTTT

clone_size: NA
j_call: TRBJ1-1
d_call: NA
v_call: TRBV11-2
cdr3_aa: CASTWGGTTEAFF
cdr3_nt: TGTGCCAGCACCTGGGGGGGGACCACTGAAGCTTTCTTT

clone_size: few
j_call: TRBJ2-2
d_call: TRBD2
v_call: TRBV9
cdr3_aa: CASRAGAMNTGELFF
cdr3_nt: TGTGCCAGCAGGGCGGGAGCCATGAACACCGGGGAGCTGTTTTTT

clone_size: NA
j_call: TRBJ2-7
d_call: TRBD2
v_call: TRBV9
cdr3_aa: CASSPTGLAGTNEQYF
cdr3_nt: TGTGCCAGCAGCCCGACCGGACTAGCGGGAACCAACGAGCAGTACTTC

clone_size: NA
j_call: TRBJ1-2
d_call: NA
v_call: TRBV20-1
cdr3_aa: CSAITDRNYGYTF
cdr3_nt: TGCAGTGCTATAACAGACAGGAACTATGGCTATACCTTC

clone_size: NA
j_call: TRBJ2-7
d_call: NA
v_call: TRBV7-2
cdr3_aa: CASSLGGIACEQYF
cdr3_nt: TGTGCCAGCAGCTTAGGAGGGATCGCCTGCGAGCAGTACTTC

clone_size: few
j_call: TRBJ2-2
d_call: NA
v_call: TRBV28
cdr3_aa: CASSISHTANTGELFF
cdr3_nt: TGTGCCAGCAGCATCTCACATACCGCGAACACCGGGGAGCTGTTTTTT

clone_size: few
j_call: TRBJ1-1
d_call: NA
v_call: TRBV6-1
cdr3_aa: CASSGRDSSTEAFF
cdr3_nt: TGTGCCAGCAGTGGCAGGGATTCGAGCACTGAAGCTTTCTTT

clone_size: NA
j_call: TRBJ2-3
d_call: NA
v_call: TRBV20-1
cdr3_aa: CSARPVDTQYF
cdr3_nt: TGCAGTGCTAGGCCCGTAGATACGCAGTATTTT

clone_size: NA
j_call: TRBJ2-3
d_call: TRBD2
v_call: TRBV2
cdr3_aa: CASSEWLAGGPSREDTQYF
cdr3_nt: TGTGCCAGCAGTGAATGGCTAGCGGGAGGGCCATCGCGGGAAGATACGCAGTATTTT

clone_size: NA
j_call: TRBJ2-2
d_call: NA
v_call: TRBV19
cdr3_aa: CASSNQGKRTGELFF
cdr3_nt: TGTGCCAGTAGTAATCAGGGGAAGCGCACCGGGGAGCTGTTTTTT

clone_size: NA
j_call: TRBJ2-1
d_call: NA
v_call: TRBV5-1
cdr3_aa: CASSLEGPAYNEQFF
cdr3_nt: TGCGCCAGCAGCTTGGAAGGGCCCGCCTACAATGAGCAGTTCTTC

clone_size: few
j_call: TRBJ2-6
d_call: NA
v_call: TRBV6-1
cdr3_aa: CASTLGVTGANVLTF
cdr3_nt: TGTGCCAGCACGTTGGGGGTTACCGGGGCCAACGTCCTGACTTTC

clone_size: few
j_call: TRBJ2-5
d_call: NA
v_call: TRBV27
cdr3_aa: CASSSTVFREQYF
cdr3_nt: TGTGCCAGCAGCTCCACAGTTTTTCGGGAGCAGTACTTC

clone_size: many
j_call: TRBJ2-7
d_call: TRBD1
v_call: TRBV7-9
cdr3_aa: CASSLGDRPYEQYF
cdr3_nt: TGTGCCAGCAGCTTAGGGGACAGACCCTACGAGCAGTACTTC

clone_size: once
j_call: TRBJ2-7
d_call: TRBD2
v_call: TRBV3-1
cdr3_aa: CASSQVGLGVAGPSSYEQYF
cdr3_nt: TGTGCCAGCAGCCAAGTCGGACTCGGGGTAGCGGGCCCATCCTCCTACGAGCAGTACTTC